This TCR beta chain was identified in a study of graft-versus-host responses after intestinal transplantation listed by TCRdb under 2021. With regard to the full study: Recipients received multivisceral, liver-intestinal, or isolated intestinal transplants. All recipients received anti-thymocyte globulin induction followed by maintenance tacrolimus and steroids for around three years. Bulk TCR-beta CDR3 sequencing was used to track graft-versus-host and host-versus-graft alloreactive T cell clones in the graft, circulation and bone marrow after intestinal transplantation. A cohort of about 26 intestinal transplant recipients, including one retransplant, was enrolled, and 3 patients lacking pretransplant specimens were excluded. Rather than being sequenced by the commercial service, samples from a few later patients were sequenced in-house on an Illumina MiSeq and processed with MiXCR. To identify alloreactive clones, pre-transplant mixed lymphocyte reaction products were sequenced and compared with unstimulated pre-transplant donor and recipient T cells. Donor T cell macrochimerism was defined as a peak of at least 4% donor T cells among recipient peripheral blood mononuclear cells. Study-level results and caveats: In patients with donor T cell macrochimerism, the allografts had high GvH to HvG T cell clonal ratios. GvH clones were found in recipient bone marrow, and some of the GvH clones appeared earlier in ileal mucosa or blood, which is consistent with an intestinal mucosal origin. Early after transplant, peak levels of circulating GvH clones were found to be associated with declines in HvG clones. The conclusions were limited by the relatively low number and heterogeneity of the intestinal transplant patients.

Reading from cysteine to phenylalanine, the CDR3 counts 15 amino acids. Only the CDR3 DNA is retained, 45 bases long and in frame from the first base. V is cut by 8 bases and J by 5 bases, and the space between the germline ends is 19 bases. Taken from the germline V gene (reference sequence), the CDR1 and CDR2 loops are LNHNV and YYDKDF. The library was built by means of the immunoSEQ multiplex PCR assay. For most patients, genomic DNA was subjected to high-throughput TCR-beta CDR3 sequencing by Adaptive Biotechnologies. On the study's bioinformatics: Adaptive's ImmunoSEQ software was the source of the TCR sequencing data for over 15 patients, while a few other patients were processed with MiXCR and VDJtools. CDR3 nucleotide sequences shared between donor and recipient were removed because the origin of such sequences could not be assigned. To count as alloreactive, a clone needed at least 2-fold expansion over unstimulated cells and a minimum CFSE-low frequency of 0.002% (template counts) or 0.001% (read counts). Clones detected in sequenced pre-transplant spleen, lymph node, or MLR CFSE-low populations of the donor or recipient were defined as mappable. The cumulative frequency of alloreactive clones was calculated as a percentage of all sequences, weighted by copy number. Drawn from immuneACCESS, this table holds only the in-frame rearrangements with V and J called that TCRdb kept. Clones are partly lost; checked studies trace under half to an unresolved V gene and leave the rest unexplained. That table furnishes V, J and clone size, whereas the DNA furnished D and trimming. The sample records around 16,000 clones, around 87% of which are singletons. The ten largest make up about 6.3% of the sample.

After transplant, bone marrow was aspirated from the posterior iliac crest or from another site selected by the physician. Notes on this clone: It lacks a known antigen. Nothing much larger sits one base from this clone, and base qualities are not available.

The chain links TRBV15 with TRBJ2-1; matching of 6 bases hints at TRBD2 as the D gene. The TCR comes from a human patient who received an intestinal transplant, so some T cells may come from the graft donor. The input for sequencing was bone marrow, taken less than 130 days after intestinal transplantation. The CDR3 region has the sequence CATAQRAGWDNEQFF. At the DNA level, the sequence is TGTGCCACCGCCCAGCGGGCAGGGTGGGACAATGAGCAGTTCTTC.